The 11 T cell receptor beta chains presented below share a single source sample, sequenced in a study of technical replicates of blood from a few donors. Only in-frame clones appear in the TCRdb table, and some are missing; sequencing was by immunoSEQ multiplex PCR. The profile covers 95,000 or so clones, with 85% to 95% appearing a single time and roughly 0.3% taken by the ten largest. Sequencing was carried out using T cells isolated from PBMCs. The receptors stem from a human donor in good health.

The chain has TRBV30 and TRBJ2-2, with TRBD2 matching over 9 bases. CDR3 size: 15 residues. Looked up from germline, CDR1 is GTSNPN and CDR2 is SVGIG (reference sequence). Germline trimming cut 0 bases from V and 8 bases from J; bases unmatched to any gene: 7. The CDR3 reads CAWSVGAGGRGELFF. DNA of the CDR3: TGTGCCTGGAGTGTTGGAGCGGGAGGACGTGGGGAGCTGTTTTTT.

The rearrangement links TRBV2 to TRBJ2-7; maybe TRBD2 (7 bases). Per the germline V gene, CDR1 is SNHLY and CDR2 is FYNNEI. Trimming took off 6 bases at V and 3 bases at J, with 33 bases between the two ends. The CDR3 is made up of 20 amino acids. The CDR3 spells CASSYRETRDYRARDYEQYF. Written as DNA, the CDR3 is TGTGCCAGCAGCTACAGGGAAACGAGGGACTACCGAGCTCGGGACTACGAGCAGTACTTC.

CDR3 DNA: TGTGCCAGCAGCTTTAGCTACGAGCAGTACTTC. Protein sequence: CASSFSYEQYF. This chain uses TRBV11-2 with TRBJ2-7; D not resolved. The CDR3 runs to 11 residues. Between the trimmed V and J ends, which lost 3 bases and 3 bases, there was a span of 3 bases. From germline, CDR1 is SGHAT and CDR2 FQNNGV.

CDR3 DNA sequence: TGTGCCAGCAGACAGACAGGCCGGGACGAGCAGTACTTC. The encoded protein is CASRQTGRDEQYF. The chain links TRBV28 to TRBJ2-7, with D perhaps matching TRBD1 (6 bases). Germline CDR1 MDHEN, CDR2 SYDVKM. The V end lost 6 bases, the J end lost 5 bases, and 14 bases lay between the germline ends. CDR3 length: 13 amino acids.

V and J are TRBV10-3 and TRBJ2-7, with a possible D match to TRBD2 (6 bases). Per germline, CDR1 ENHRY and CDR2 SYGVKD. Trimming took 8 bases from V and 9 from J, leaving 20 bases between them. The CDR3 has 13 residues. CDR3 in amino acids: CAIAGLTTDWQYF. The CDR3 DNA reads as TGTGCCATCGCGGGACTTACCACGGATTGGCAGTACTTC.

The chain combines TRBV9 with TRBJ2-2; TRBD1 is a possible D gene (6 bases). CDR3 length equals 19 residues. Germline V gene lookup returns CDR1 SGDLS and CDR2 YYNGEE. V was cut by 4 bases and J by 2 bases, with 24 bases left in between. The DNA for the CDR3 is TGTGCCAGCAGCCCCTATAGGGAACCGGGACAAACTAACACCGGGGAGCTGTTTTTT. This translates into CASSPYREPGQTNTGELFF.

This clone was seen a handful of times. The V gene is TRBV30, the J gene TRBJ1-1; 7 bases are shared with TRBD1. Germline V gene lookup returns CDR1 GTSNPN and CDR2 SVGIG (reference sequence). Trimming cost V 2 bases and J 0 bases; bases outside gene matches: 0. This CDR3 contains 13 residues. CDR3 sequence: CAWSTGVNTEAFF. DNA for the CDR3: TGTGCCTGGAGTACAGGGGTGAACACTGAAGCTTTCTTT.

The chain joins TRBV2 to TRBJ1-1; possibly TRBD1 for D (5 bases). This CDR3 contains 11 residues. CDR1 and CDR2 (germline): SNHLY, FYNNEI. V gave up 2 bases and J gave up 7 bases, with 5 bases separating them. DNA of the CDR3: TGTGCCAGCAGTGAAAGGGGTGAAGCTTTCTTT. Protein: CASSERGEAFF.

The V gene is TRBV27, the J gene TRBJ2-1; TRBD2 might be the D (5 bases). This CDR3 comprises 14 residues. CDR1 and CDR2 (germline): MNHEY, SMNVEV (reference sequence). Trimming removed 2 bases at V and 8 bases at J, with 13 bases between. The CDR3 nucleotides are TGTGCCAGCAGTTTAGGGCAATGGAGGTATGAGCAGTTCTTC. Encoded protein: CASSLGQWRYEQFF.

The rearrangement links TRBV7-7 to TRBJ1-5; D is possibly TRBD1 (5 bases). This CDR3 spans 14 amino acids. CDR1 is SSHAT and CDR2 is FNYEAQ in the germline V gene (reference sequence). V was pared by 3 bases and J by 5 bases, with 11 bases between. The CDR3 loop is CASSFFKGYQPQHF. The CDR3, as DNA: TGTGCCAGCAGCTTCTTTAAGGGGTATCAGCCCCAGCATTTT.

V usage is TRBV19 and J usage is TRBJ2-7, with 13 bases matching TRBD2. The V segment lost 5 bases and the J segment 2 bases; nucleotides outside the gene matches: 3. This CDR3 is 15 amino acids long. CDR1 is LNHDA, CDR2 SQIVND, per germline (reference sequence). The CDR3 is CASSWTSGSPYEQYF. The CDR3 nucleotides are TGTGCCAGTAGTTGGACTAGCGGGAGTCCCTACGAGCAGTACTTC.